A single sample is the source of the 4 T cell receptor beta chains below, sequenced in a study of PD-L1 blockade in urothelial cancer. Produced via immunoSEQ multiplex PCR; TCRdb's table is partial and in-frame only. The table lists around 40,000 clones, around 82% of them singletons. Time point meaning: peripheral blood 6 weeks after treatment start. The sequenced sample was PBMCs, obtained around atezolizumab (anti-PD-L1) treatment. The source is a man in his sixties with urothelial cancer.

This clone was recorded once. The gene calls are TRBV19 and TRBJ2-7; D remains ambiguous. The CDR3 is 14 residues long. Trimming left V 5 bases short and J 7 bases short, with 18 bases between. Germline assignment: CDR1 LNHDA and CDR2 SQIVND (reference sequence). The CDR3 here is CASSATLSNWEQYF. In DNA, the CDR3 is TGTGCCAGTAGTGCGACACTGAGCAATTGGGAGCAGTACTTC. Full variable domain (missing parts from reference TRBV19 and TRBJ2-7): DGGITQSPKYLFRKEGQNVTLSCEQNLNHDAMYWYRQDPGQGLRLIYYSQIVNDFQKGDIAEGYSVSREKKESFPLTVTSAQKNPTAFYLCASSATLSNWEQYFGPGTRLTVT.

V is TRBV11-2 and J is TRBJ1-2; weak D call: TRBD1 (5 bases). The ends were cut back, 0 bases at V and 4 bases at J, with 9 bases in the middle. The CDR3 covers 14 residues. From germline, CDR1 is SGHAT and CDR2 FQNNGV. The CDR3 sequence: CASSLDRERYGYTF. CDR3 coding DNA: TGTGCCAGCAGCTTAGACAGGGAACGCTATGGCTACACCTTC.

A single count supports this clone. This CDR3 reads CAWRDSGGNTIYF. DNA of the CDR3: TGTGCCTGGAGAGACTCAGGGGGAAACACCATATATTTT. The chain employs TRBV30 and TRBJ1-3, with D maybe TRBD1 (5 bases). V lost 3 bases and J 4 bases, leaving 10 bases between the germline ends. CDR1 and CDR2 from the germline V gene are GTSNPN and SVGIG (reference sequence). The length of the CDR3 is 13 residues. The full variable domain, in which reference TRBV30 and TRBJ1-3 provide the parts outside the CDR3, is SQTIHQWPATLVQPVGSPLSLECTVEGTSNPNLYWYRQAAGRGLQLLFYSVGIGQISSEVPQNLSASRPQDRQFILSSKKLLLSDSGFYLCAWRDSGGNTIYFGEGSWLTVV.

The chain carries TRBV30 and TRBJ2-1, with 8 bases identical to TRBD2. The trim removed 3 bases at V and 8 bases at J, leaving 15 bases unmatched. The CDR3 contains 16 residues. Germline V gene data show CDR1 as GTSNPN and CDR2 as SVGIG (reference sequence). The CDR3 DNA follows: TGTGCCTGGAGCCCTATTACTAGCGGCCTGTACGATGAGCAGTTCTTC. Residues: CAWSPITSGLYDEQFF.